This entry lists 26 T cell receptor beta chains sequenced from one sample in a study of Ad26.COV2.S vaccination and SARS-CoV-2 variants. Libraries were prepared by immunoSEQ multiplex PCR; TCRdb keeps only in-frame clonotypes and omits some of them. This repertoire shows some 300,000 clones, around four fifths found once; its top ten account for roughly 2%. Treatment specified: some 20 received Ad26.COV2.S at low or high dose, single or two shots; 5 received placebo; per-sample allocation not given. At day 63 after the first vaccine or placebo injection, samples were drawn. The source was peripheral blood, collected in a trial of Ad26.COV2.S vaccine versus placebo. These receptors were obtained from a person between 18 and 60 years old who received the Ad26.COV2.S COVID-19 vaccine or a placebo.

The sample holds one count of this clone. The V gene is TRBV5-4, the J gene TRBJ1-2; no reliable D call. Germline values: CDR1 SGHNT, CDR2 YYREEE (reference sequence). The CDR3 sequence is 13 residues long. V lost 1 base and J 6 bases, leaving 10 bases between the germline ends. CDR3 bases: TGTGCCAGCAGCTTGCGCGCATCAGATGGCTACACCTTC. Residues: CASSLRASDGYTF. The whole variable domain, filled in from reference TRBV5-4 and TRBJ1-2, reads ETGVTQSPTHLIKTRGQQVTLRCSSQSGHNTVSWYQQALGQGPQFIFQYYREEENGRGNFPPRFSGLQFPNYSSELNVNALELDDSALYLCASSLRASDGYTFGSGTRLTVV.

The chain carries TRBV28 and TRBJ1-2; 8 bases align to TRBD1. The CDR3 spans 14 residues. The J segment lost 2 bases and the V segment lost 8 bases, leaving 7 bases of the junction unmatched. CDR1 is MDHEN and CDR2 is SYDVKM in the germline V gene. The CDR3 DNA reads TGTGCCAGCGGCGGACAGGGAGGCAACTATGGCTACACCTTC. Translation: CASGGQGGNYGYTF.

This clone was counted only a few times. The V call is TRBV2, the J call TRBJ2-2, with TRBD2 identical over 10 bases. After removal of 5 bases from V and 6 bases from J, the junction contained 3 bases not matched to a gene. This CDR3 is 14 amino acids long. CDR1 and CDR2 from the germline V gene are SNHLY and FYNNEI. The CDR3 region is CASSYLAGAGELFF. CDR3 bases: TGTGCCAGCAGTTATCTAGCGGGAGCCGGGGAGCTGTTTTTT.

The rearrangement uses TRBV5-1 and TRBJ1-1; D is uncertain. The CDR3 has 15 amino acids. V lost 4 bases and J lost 3, with 16 bases in between. Germline loops: CDR1 SGHRS, CDR2 YFSETQ. The CDR3 spells CASSLQPSKDTEAFF. The CDR3 region has the DNA TGCGCCAGCAGCCTGCAGCCCTCGAAGGACACTGAAGCTTTCTTT.

J is TRBJ2-3 and V is TRBV7-7; D may match TRBD1 or TRBD2 (6 bases each). Germline CDR1 reads SSHAT; CDR2 reads FNYEAQ (reference sequence). The V and J ends lost 4 bases and 3 bases respectively, with 11 bases between them. The CDR3 totals 14 residues. The CDR3 reads CASSSGALTDTQYF. The CDR3 DNA reads TGTGCCAGCAGCTCGGGGGCCCTTACAGATACGCAGTATTTT.

Here the CDR3 DNA reads TGTGCCAGCTCATTTCACGGCCTAAACTATGGCTACACCTTC. Translated, it gives CASSFHGLNYGYTF. The chain combines TRBV7-9 with TRBJ1-2; D gene unclear. The length of the CDR3 is 14 residues. V lost 8 bases, J lost 2 bases, and 15 bases lay in between. Germline lookup yields CDR1 SEHNR and CDR2 FQNEAQ (reference sequence).

The CDR3: CASSLDYSSYNEQFF. The DNA of the CDR3 is TGCGCCAGCAGCTTGGATTATTCCTCCTACAATGAGCAGTTCTTC. The chain employs TRBV5-1 and TRBJ2-1; D remains ambiguous. V lost 0 bases, J lost 0 bases, and 7 bases lay in between. The CDR3 covers 15 residues. The germline CDR1 and CDR2 sequences are SGHRS and YFSETQ.

The rearrangement uses TRBV10-3 and TRBJ1-3; D is undetermined. Germline CDR1 and CDR2: ENHRY and SYGVKD. The CDR3 totals 13 residues. V lost 4 bases, J lost 3 bases, and 7 bases lay in between. This chain's CDR3 is CAISGQIGNTIYF. The DNA for the CDR3 is TGTGCCATCAGTGGCCAAATTGGAAACACCATATATTTT.

The gene calls are TRBV3-1 (or the pseudogene TRBV3-2) and TRBJ2-1; 7 bases line up with TRBD2. J gave up 10 bases and V 5 bases, and 11 bases lay outside the gene matches. Per the germline V gene, CDR1 is LGHDT and CDR2 is YNNKEL (reference sequence). The CDR3 has 14 residues. Written as DNA, the CDR3 is TGTGCCAGCAGCTCGGGGGGAATAGAGGGCGAGCAGTTCTTC. Translating gives CASSSGGIEGEQFF.

This chain joins TRBV25-1 and TRBJ1-6; D gene ambiguous. V lost 4 bases, J lost 9 bases, and 7 bases lay in between. The CDR3 length is 12 residues. CDR1 MGHDK and CDR2 SYGVNS come from the germline V gene. Here the CDR3 reads CASSAPGSPLHF. CDR3 in DNA: TGTGCCAGCAGTGCCCCCGGTTCACCCCTCCACTTT.

The chain joins TRBV24-1 to TRBJ1-5, with 12 positions matching TRBD1. Trimming took 6 bases from V and 7 from J; bases not matched to a gene: 18. The CDR3 has 19 amino acids. Germline CDR1 and CDR2: KGHDR and SFDVKD. The DNA for the CDR3 is TGTGCCACCAGTAGAGGACCGGGACAGGGGGCTTCTGGTGGGCAGCCCCAGCATTTT. Translation: CATSRGPGQGASGGQPQHF.

This chain connects TRBV28 to TRBJ1-4; D uncertain. CDR1 and CDR2 (germline): MDHEN, SYDVKM. This CDR3 has 16 amino acids. Between the trimmed V and J ends, which lost 3 bases and 0 bases, there was a span of 11 bases. The CDR3 protein is CASSFRGSTTNEKLFF. Here the CDR3 DNA reads TGTGCCAGCAGTTTCCGAGGGAGTACAACTAATGAAAAACTGTTTTTT.

The chain links TRBV3-1 (or the pseudogene TRBV3-2) to TRBJ2-3; no clear D gene. From germline, CDR1 is LGHDT and CDR2 YNNKEL (reference sequence). The CDR3 length is 13 residues. V shed 3 bases and J shed 1 base, with 5 bases lying between them. The DNA for the CDR3 is TGTGCCAGCAGCCACACGGGCACAGATACGCAGTATTTT. It encodes CASSHTGTDTQYF.

The rearrangement joins TRBV6-1 to TRBJ2-5; 9 bases are a match to TRBD2. This CDR3 has 17 residues. From germline, CDR1 is MNHNS and CDR2 SASEGT. V lost 1 base, J lost 2 bases, and 8 bases stayed unmatched. CDR3 loop: CASSEGTLAGGQETQYF. The CDR3 nucleotides read TGTGCCAGCAGTGAAGGGACTCTCGCGGGGGGGCAAGAGACCCAGTACTTC.

V usage is TRBV28 and J usage is TRBJ1-2, with D hard to call. Germline-derived CDR1 and CDR2 are MDHEN and SYDVKM. The CDR3 has 14 amino acids. V was clipped by 2 bases and J by 4 bases, with 11 bases between them. In nucleotides, the CDR3 is TGTGCCAGCAGTTTAACAGTAGTAGGCTATGGCTACACCTTC. Translated: CASSLTVVGYGYTF.

V and J are TRBV28 and TRBJ2-3; the match to TRBD1 covers 9 bases. The CDR3 length is 14 residues. CDR1 MDHEN and CDR2 SYDVKM come from the germline V gene. Trimming cost V 10 bases and J 3 bases; bases outside gene matches: 8. The CDR3 loop reads CATRQGGQTDTQYF. The CDR3 coding sequence is TGTGCCACAAGACAGGGGGGCCAGACAGATACGCAGTATTTT.

This chain connects TRBV10-3 to TRBJ2-3, with 8 bases that match TRBD2. This CDR3 is built from 14 residues. Germline CDR1 is ENHRY and CDR2 is SYGVKD. The trim removed 10 bases at V and 0 bases at J, leaving 6 bases unmatched. The CDR3 loop reads CATVSGTSTDTQYF. The CDR3 DNA is TGTGCCACCGTTAGCGGGACCAGCACAGATACGCAGTATTTT.

The V call is TRBV7-3, the J call TRBJ1-1, with D perhaps TRBD1 (6 bases). Trimming took off 1 base at V and 0 bases at J, with 12 bases between the two ends. Germline CDR1 is SGHTA and CDR2 is FQGTGA. The CDR3 is made up of 16 amino acids. The CDR3: CASSLSQGRMNTEAFF. Written as DNA, the CDR3 is TGTGCCAGCAGCTTAAGTCAGGGGAGGATGAACACTGAAGCTTTCTTT.

The rearrangement links TRBV19 to TRBJ1-1, with unresolved D. With 7 bases removed from V and 1 base from J, the gap between germline ends came to 10 bases. Germline V gives CDR1 LNHDA, CDR2 SQIVND (reference sequence). CDR3 size: 13 residues. The chain's CDR3 is CASIPLGNTEAFF. The DNA of the CDR3 is TGTGCCAGTATCCCGCTTGGGAACACTGAAGCTTTCTTT.

The chain combines TRBV19 with TRBJ1-5; no definite D call. The CDR3 runs 12 residues. From germline, CDR1 is LNHDA and CDR2 SQIVND (reference sequence). The V end was cut by 5 bases, the J end by 7 bases, with 9 bases between. CDR3 nucleotides: TGTGCCAGTAGTTTAGGGCCACAGCCCCAGCATTTT. Protein product: CASSLGPQPQHF. Complete variable domain (other parts from reference TRBV19 and TRBJ1-5): DGGITQSPKYLFRKEGQNVTLSCEQNLNHDAMYWYRQDPGQGLRLIYYSQIVNDFQKGDIAEGYSVSREKKESFPLTVTSAQKNPTAFYLCASSLGPQPQHFGDGTRLSIL.

This clone has just one count. The chain has TRBV25-1 and TRBJ1-1; 8 bases align to TRBD1. This CDR3 has 15 amino acids. Germline values: CDR1 MGHDK, CDR2 SYGVNS. Trimming removed 0 bases from V and 1 base from J; junction bases left unmatched: 1. In DNA form, the CDR3 reads TGTGCCAGCAGTGAATACGGACAGGGGAACACTGAAGCTTTCTTT. Protein product: CASSEYGQGNTEAFF.

The genes are TRBV11-2 and TRBJ1-1; 8 nucleotides line up with TRBD1. The CDR3 has 17 residues. Trimming took 2 bases from V and 7 from J; bases not matched to a gene: 15. Germline V CDR1 and CDR2: SGHAT, FQNNGV. The CDR3, as DNA: TGTGCCAGCAGCTTAACCGAAGGGGCAGGGGGCCTGGGTGAAGCTTTCTTT. It specifies CASSLTEGAGGLGEAFF.

The gene calls are TRBV9 and TRBJ2-2, with D unclear. Trimming cost V 7 bases and J 1 base, with 11 bases left between them. This CDR3 contains 14 residues. Germline V gene lookup returns CDR1 SGDLS and CDR2 YYNGEE. CDR3 DNA: TGTGCCAGCGCCCAGACGGGGAACACCGGGGAGCTGTTTTTT. The encoded protein is CASAQTGNTGELFF. Together with reference TRBV9 and TRBJ2-2, the CDR3 gives the full variable domain: DSGVTQTPKHLITATGQRVTLRCSPRSGDLSVYWYQQSLDQGLQFLIQYYNGEERAKGNILERFSAQQFPDLHSELNLSSLELGDSALYFCASAQTGNTGELFFGEGSRLTVL.

This clone was counted a few times. CDR3 protein: CASSVVGTGELFF. As DNA, the CDR3 is TGTGCCAGCAGCGTAGTGGGCACCGGGGAGCTGTTTTTT. V is TRBV9 and J is TRBJ2-2; D gene ambiguous. The germline gives CDR1 SGDLS, CDR2 YYNGEE. The V end lost 0 bases, the J end lost 4 bases, and 4 bases lay between the germline ends. The CDR3 is made up of 13 amino acids. Full variable domain (remainder filled in from reference TRBV9 and TRBJ2-2): DSGVTQTPKHLITATGQRVTLRCSPRSGDLSVYWYQQSLDQGLQFLIQYYNGEERAKGNILERFSAQQFPDLHSELNLSSLELGDSALYFCASSVVGTGELFFGEGSRLTVL.

V and J are TRBV28 and TRBJ2-2; possibly TRBD1 or TRBD2 for D (5 bases each). This CDR3 has 14 residues. Germline lookup yields CDR1 MDHEN and CDR2 SYDVKM. Trimming cost V 7 bases and J 4 bases, with 13 bases left between them. CDR3 residues: CASKEGPSTGELFF. The CDR3 DNA reads as TGTGCCAGCAAAGAGGGGCCCTCCACCGGGGAGCTGTTTTTT.

This rearrangement joins TRBV14 to TRBJ1-6; TRBD1 matches at 8 bases. CDR1 and CDR2 from the germline V gene are SGHDN and FVKESK. V trimming: 0 bases; J trimming: 9 bases; junction bases outside the gene matches: 7. The length of the CDR3 is 16 residues. Written as DNA, the CDR3 is TGTGCCAGCAGCCAAGATTTTGGACAGGGTCTTTCACCCCTCCACTTT. This codes for CASSQDFGQGLSPLHF.